This T cell receptor beta chain came from a study of blood T cells in healthy people across ages. With 8 bases removed from V and 3 bases from J, the gap between germline ends came to 19 bases. CDR1 is DFQATT, CDR2 SNEGSKA, per germline (reference sequence). The CDR3 has 14 amino acids. Next came a second PCR, run for about 7 to 12 cycles, which used a sample-barcoded 5' primer along with a J-beta primer mix. Each cDNA molecule was tagged by a template-switch adaptor that had 12 random nucleotides. MiXCR, applied by TCRdb to the 5' RACE reads, yields one record per CDR3 protein. The sample records some 1.5 million distinct CDR3 sequences, roughly 30% being singletons. This clonotype came up a few times.

The chain recombines TRBV20-1 with TRBJ1-1, with D perhaps TRBD1 (5 bases). This TCR was sampled from a woman aged 30 to 39 in good health. The sequenced sample consisted of blood. CDR3 nucleotides: TGCAGTACTCTAAGGGCTCAGGGCTACACTGAAGCTTTCTTT. Encoded protein: CSTLRAQGYTEAFF.